This T cell receptor beta chain was observed in a study of cytomegalovirus exposure and HLA in healthy donors. Whole-study findings and limits: An analysis that came later showed most CMV-associated TCR beta chains appearing HLA-restricted. Likely technical artifact: a cluster of highly shared sequence variants. TRBV6-2, TRBV6-3 and other indistinguishable V segments were excluded. V- and J-gene trimming in TCR beta was tied to a missense DCLRE1C variant by an analysis performed later.

Between the trimmed V and J ends, which lost 11 bases and 3 bases, there was a span of 19 bases. CDR1 and CDR2 from the germline V gene are LNHDA and SQIVND (reference sequence). The CDR3 runs to 14 residues. About this clone: Its target is unknown.

PCR was performed using 60 Vbeta and 13 Jbeta primers. Produced via immunoSEQ multiplex PCR; TCRdb's table is partial and in-frame only. The table lists fewer than 250,000 clones, about 70% of them singletons, with under 2% in the top ten. The chain couples TRBV19 to TRBJ1-1; tentative D call: TRBD1 (5 bases). Sequenced material: PBMCs. The sequence came from a woman under 40 in good health and CMV-seronegative. The CDR3 region has the DNA TGTGCCGGTAACTCATCACCGGGGGACACTGAAGCTTTCTTT. Its protein product is CAGNSSPGDTEAFF. The whole variable domain, remainder taken from reference TRBV19 and TRBJ1-1, is DGGITQSPKYLFRKEGQNVTLSCEQNLNHDAMYWYRQDPGQGLRLIYYSQIVNDFQKGDIAEGYSVSREKKESFPLTVTSAQKNPTAFYLCAGNSSPGDTEAFFGQGTRLTVV.